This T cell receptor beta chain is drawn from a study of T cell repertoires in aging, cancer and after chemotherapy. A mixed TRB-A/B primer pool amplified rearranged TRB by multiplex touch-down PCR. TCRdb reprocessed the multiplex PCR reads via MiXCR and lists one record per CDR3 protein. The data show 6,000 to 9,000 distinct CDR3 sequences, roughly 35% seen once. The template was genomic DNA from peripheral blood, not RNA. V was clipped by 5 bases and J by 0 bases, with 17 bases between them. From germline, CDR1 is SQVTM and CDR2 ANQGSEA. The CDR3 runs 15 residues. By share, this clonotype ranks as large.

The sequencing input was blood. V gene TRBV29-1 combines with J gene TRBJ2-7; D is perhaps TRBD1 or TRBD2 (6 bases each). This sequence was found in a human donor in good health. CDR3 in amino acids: CSVSHWGASSYEQYF. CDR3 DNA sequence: TGCAGCGTTTCGCATTGGGGGGCCAGCTCCTACGAGCAGTACTTC.